The 9 T cell receptor beta chains listed next were all sequenced from one sample in a study of technical replicates of blood from a handful of donors. Some clones are missing from TCRdb's copy, which holds only in-frame ones; the method was immunoSEQ multiplex PCR. In the table there are approximately 76,000 clones, around 85% of which are singletons. Material for sequencing was PBMCs. The receptors here all came from a human donor in good health. Some clones in this sample may be carry-over from other donors' samples.

The chain joins TRBV4-2 to TRBJ2-7; D perhaps matches TRBD1 (5 bases). Germline V gene sequence: CDR1 LGHNA, CDR2 YNFKEQ. V was clipped by 1 base and J by 6 bases, with 16 bases between them. CDR3 size: 15 residues. CDR3 amino acids: CASSQGRDSSREQYF. The CDR3 region has the DNA TGTGCCAGCAGCCAAGGACGCGACAGTTCTCGCGAGCAGTACTTC.

The chain links TRBV13 to TRBJ2-5; possible D gene TRBD2, 6 bases. Germline V gives CDR1 PRHDT, CDR2 FYEKMQ (reference sequence). V was clipped by 5 bases and J by 4 bases, with 14 bases between them. This CDR3 is 14 amino acids long. The CDR3 spells CASSLGTPGETQYF. The CDR3 coding sequence is TGTGCCAGCAGCCTTGGGACTCCTGGAGAGACCCAGTACTTC.

The CDR3 region is CASSLSGGAGETQYF. DNA for the CDR3: TGTGCCAGCAGCTTGTCCGGCGGGGCAGGAGAGACCCAGTACTTC. V is TRBV5-4 and J is TRBJ2-5; tentatively, D is TRBD2 (6 bases). V was cut by 1 base and J by 4 bases, with 14 bases left in between. This CDR3 is built from 15 residues. Germline V gene data show CDR1 as SGHNT and CDR2 as YYREEE (reference sequence). Based on the CDR3 plus reference TRBV5-4 and TRBJ2-5, the full variable domain is ETGVTQSPTHLIKTRGQQVTLRCSSQSGHNTVSWYQQALGQGPQFIFQYYREEENGRGNFPPRFSGLQFPNYSSELNVNALELDDSALYLCASSLSGGAGETQYFGPGTRLLVL.

The chain couples TRBV5-5 to TRBJ2-7; 11 bases agree with TRBD1. This CDR3 contains 14 residues. V was clipped by 3 bases and J by 4 bases; unmatched bases: 3. The V gene's germline CDR1 is SGHKS and CDR2 YYEKEE (reference sequence). The CDR3 nucleotides are TGTGCCAGCAGCTCCGGGACAGGGGGGTACGAGCAGTACTTC. Its protein product is CASSSGTGGYEQYF.

V usage is TRBV6-5 and J usage is TRBJ2-1; the D gene is possibly TRBD2 (6 bases). The V end was cut by 6 bases, the J end by 8 bases, with 20 bases between. This CDR3 spans 15 amino acids. The germline V gene has CDR1 MNHEY and CDR2 SVGAGI. In DNA form, the CDR3 reads TGTGCCAGCAGGCCCGAGGGGCTAGCGAGCGATGAGCAGTTCTTC. Residues: CASRPEGLASDEQFF.

The J gene is TRBJ1-3, the V gene TRBV25-1; 10 bases line up with TRBD1. The CDR3 has 15 amino acids. Trimming cost V 6 bases and J 7 bases; bases outside gene matches: 9. CDR1 MGHDK and CDR2 SYGVNS come from the germline V gene. The CDR3 loop reads CASREDRGLRNTIYF. The CDR3 DNA is TGTGCCAGCAGAGAAGACAGGGGGCTTCGTAACACCATATATTTT.

The chain carries TRBV7-6 and TRBJ1-3; D call uncertain. The ends were cut back, 5 bases at V and 0 bases at J, with 11 bases in the middle. CDR1 and CDR2 from the germline V gene are SGHVS and FNYEAQ. There are 15 residues in the CDR3. This chain's CDR3 is CASSLGLISGNTIYF. In DNA, the CDR3 is TGTGCCAGCAGCCTAGGACTGATCTCTGGAAACACCATATATTTT.

The rearrangement links TRBV18 to TRBJ1-2; TRBD1 aligns across 8 bases. The germline gives CDR1 KGHSH, CDR2 LQKENI. V was clipped by 2 bases and J by 3 bases; unmatched bases: 11. The CDR3 runs to 17 residues. CDR3 sequence (DNA): TGTGCCAGCTCACCAGTATCGGGGCAGGGGGCTTACTATGGCTACACCTTC. Protein product: CASSPVSGQGAYYGYTF.

The V gene is TRBV19, the J gene TRBJ2-2; D may be TRBD1 (6 bases). Germline V gene lookup returns CDR1 LNHDA and CDR2 SQIVND (reference sequence). V was clipped by 6 bases and J by 1 base, with 6 bases between them. The CDR3 runs to 13 residues. DNA for the CDR3: TGTGCCAGTAGACAGGGGAACACCGGGGAGCTGTTTTTT. Translating it yields CASRQGNTGELFF.